These 10 T cell receptor beta chains were all obtained from the same sample, sequenced in a study of lymphopenia after photon versus proton radiotherapy. The data were produced by immunoSEQ multiplex PCR, yet TCRdb's version contains in-frame clones alone and is incomplete. The sample yields roughly 42,000 clones, roughly 87% seen once. This material consisted of peripheral blood, taken from a patient treated with photon-based radiotherapy. The source is a middle-aged man with gastric cancer.

V and J are TRBV27 and TRBJ2-1, with 11 bases lining up with TRBD1. Germline V lookup: CDR1 MNHEY, CDR2 SMNVEV (reference sequence). V shed 5 bases, J shed 6 bases, and the junction held 3 bases outside the gene matches. This CDR3 spans 14 amino acids. The CDR3 sequence: CASSPGTGGNEQFF. CDR3 nucleotides: TGTGCCAGCAGTCCCGGGACAGGGGGCAATGAGCAGTTCTTC.

The gene calls are TRBV19 and TRBJ1-6; weak D call: TRBD1 (6 bases). The germline gives CDR1 LNHDA, CDR2 SQIVND (reference sequence). The CDR3 totals 13 residues. V lost 7 bases and J 6 bases, leaving 10 bases between the germline ends. CDR3 amino acids: CASKGGGNSPLHF. In nucleotides, the CDR3 is TGTGCCAGTAAGGGGGGCGGTAATTCACCCCTCCACTTT.

The chain combines TRBV7-6 with TRBJ2-1, with unresolved D. This CDR3 is 15 amino acids long. Trimming removed 1 base from V and 7 bases from J, with 14 bases in between. Germline V gene data show CDR1 as SGHVS and CDR2 as FNYEAQ. DNA for the CDR3: TGTGCCAGCAGCTTAGTCTATGGTTCCCCGAATGAGCAGTTCTTC. Residues: CASSLVYGSPNEQFF.

The rearrangement uses TRBV7-2 and TRBJ1-6, with 7 bases lining up with TRBD1. Losses at the gene ends were 5 bases for V and 7 bases for J; bases not matched to a gene: 8. The V gene's germline CDR1 is SGHTA and CDR2 FQGNSA. The CDR3 length is 15 residues. CDR3 in DNA: TGTGCCAGCAGCACATGGGACAGAAGAAATTCACCCCTCCACTTT. This encodes CASSTWDRRNSPLHF.

The chain joins TRBV30 to TRBJ1-2; D ambiguous. V lost 6 bases to trimming and J lost 8 bases, with 10 bases between them. Germline CDR1 and CDR2: GTSNPN and SVGIG (reference sequence). The CDR3 runs 10 residues. CDR3 amino acids: CACGISGYTF. The CDR3 bases are TGTGCCTGCGGGATATCCGGCTACACCTTC.

The V gene is TRBV4-3, the J gene TRBJ2-1, with D possibly TRBD1 on 5 matching bases. Germline values: CDR1 LGHNA, CDR2 YSLEER. There are 15 residues in the CDR3. The ends were cut back, 1 base at V and 6 bases at J, with 13 bases in the middle. CDR3 protein: CASSQAGSSSNEQFF. The CDR3 bases are TGCGCCAGCAGCCAAGCAGGGTCAAGTAGCAATGAGCAGTTCTTC.

The V call is TRBV6-5, the J call TRBJ1-5; maybe TRBD1 (5 bases). Germline CDR1 reads MNHEY; CDR2 reads SVGAGI. The V gene lost 6 bases and the J gene lost 5 bases, with 17 bases spanning the gap. CDR3 size: 15 residues. The CDR3 loop is CASRPTWGGDQPQHF. DNA of the CDR3: TGTGCCAGCAGACCGACGTGGGGGGGAGATCAGCCCCAGCATTTT.

This clone was counted between two and nine times. The chain has TRBV23-1 and TRBJ1-5; D is uncertain. TRBV23-1 is designated an ORF whose function remains uncertain. This CDR3 has 13 amino acids. Trimming pared 2 bases from V and 5 bases from J, leaving 7 bases between. This CDR3 reads CASSQGRDQPQHF. The CDR3, as DNA: TGCGCCAGCAGTCAAGGGCGGGATCAGCCCCAGCATTTT.

The V and J genes are TRBV11-2 and TRBJ1-1; TRBD1 matches at 7 bases. Germline V CDR1 and CDR2: SGHAT, FQNNGV. Losses at the gene ends were 7 bases for V and 0 bases for J; bases not matched to a gene: 5. The CDR3 totals 14 residues. CDR3 in DNA: TGTGCCAGCATCTCCGACAGGGTGAACACTGAAGCTTTCTTT. It yields the protein CASISDRVNTEAFF.

The genes are TRBV5-4 and TRBJ1-2; 7 nucleotides line up with TRBD1. CDR3 size: 13 residues. V was clipped by 2 bases and J by 6 bases; unmatched bases: 4. Germline V gene lookup returns CDR1 SGHNT and CDR2 YYREEE (reference sequence). This CDR3 reads CASSFDRANGYTF. Here the CDR3 DNA reads TGTGCCAGCAGCTTCGACAGGGCGAATGGCTACACCTTC.